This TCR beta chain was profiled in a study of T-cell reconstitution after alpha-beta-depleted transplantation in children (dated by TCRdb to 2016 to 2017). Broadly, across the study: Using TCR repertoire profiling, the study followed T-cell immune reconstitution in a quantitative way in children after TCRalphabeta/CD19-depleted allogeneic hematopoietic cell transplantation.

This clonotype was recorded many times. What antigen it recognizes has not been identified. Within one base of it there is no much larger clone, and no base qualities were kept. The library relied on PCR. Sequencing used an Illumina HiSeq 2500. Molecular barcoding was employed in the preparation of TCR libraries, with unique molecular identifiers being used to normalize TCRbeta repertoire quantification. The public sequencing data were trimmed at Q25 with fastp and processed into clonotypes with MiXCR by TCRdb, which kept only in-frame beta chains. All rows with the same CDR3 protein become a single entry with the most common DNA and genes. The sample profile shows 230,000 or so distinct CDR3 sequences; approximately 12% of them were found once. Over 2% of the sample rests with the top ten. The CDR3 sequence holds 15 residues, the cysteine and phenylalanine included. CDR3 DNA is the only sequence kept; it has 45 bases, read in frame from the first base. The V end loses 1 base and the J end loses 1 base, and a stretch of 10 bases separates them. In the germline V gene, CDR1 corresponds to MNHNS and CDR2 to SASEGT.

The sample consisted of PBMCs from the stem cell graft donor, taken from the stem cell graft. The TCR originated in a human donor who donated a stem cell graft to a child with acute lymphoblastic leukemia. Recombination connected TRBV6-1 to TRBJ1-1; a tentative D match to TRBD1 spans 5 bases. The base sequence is TGTGCCAGCAGTGAAGAGGGGACGCCGAACACTGAAGCTTTCTTT. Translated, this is CASSEEGTPNTEAFF.